This is a list of T cell receptor beta chains from one sample in a study of prognosis after radiotherapy for stage I lung cancer. From the multiplex PCR reads, TCRdb called clonotypes with MiXCR, one entry per CDR3 protein. The repertoire holds around 30,000 distinct CDR3 sequences, with around 32% as singletons. The sample in question was PBMCs, obtained before or after stereotactic body radiation therapy (not recorded which). The receptors derive from a donor of 50 years or more with non-small cell lung cancer. The CDR3 runs from the conserved cysteine through the conserved F or W. The order of the fields is CDR3 length, J gene, clone size, V gene, D gene, CDR3 DNA, CDR3 protein. A D gene is named only where the DNA matches it firmly. Size tells how often a clone was seen (once, few, many) or the class of an expanded clone, and some rows leave it out.

len: 16
j_gene: TRBJ2-7
abundance: many
v_gene: TRBV5-5
d_gene: -
CDR3nt: TGTGCCAGCAGCTTGGGGGTAACAAGAAGGGCTGGCGAGCAGTACTTC
CDR3aa: CASSLGVTRRAGEQYF

len: 18
j_gene: TRBJ2-3
abundance: medium-sized
v_gene: TRBV6-1
d_gene: TRBD2
CDR3nt: TGTGCCAGCAGTGAAAGTGGGTCTAGCGGGAGCGTCACAGATACGCAGTATTTT
CDR3aa: CASSESGSSGSVTDTQYF

len: 15
j_gene: TRBJ2-1
abundance: many
v_gene: TRBV6-1
d_gene: TRBD1
CDR3nt: TGTGCCAGCAGACCGACAGGGGGGAACTACAATGAGCAGTTCTTC
CDR3aa: CASRPTGGNYNEQFF

len: 18
j_gene: TRBJ2-5
abundance: -
v_gene: TRBV6-1
d_gene: TRBD2
CDR3nt: TGTGCCAGCAGTGCCATTAGCGGGGGCCCCAGAGCCGAAGAGACACAGTACTTC
CDR3aa: CASSAISGGPRAEETQYF

len: 15
j_gene: TRBJ1-2
abundance: medium-sized
v_gene: TRBV7-8
d_gene: -
CDR3nt: TGTGCCAGCAGCTTAGGGGCAGGGACATCTATGCACTACACCTTC
CDR3aa: CASSLGAGTSMHYTF

len: 16
j_gene: TRBJ2-1
abundance: -
v_gene: TRBV7-9
d_gene: -
CDR3nt: TGTGCCAGCAGCTTAGCTCGCACTAGCTGGGAAAATGAGCAGTTCTTC
CDR3aa: CASSLARTSWENEQFF

len: 14
j_gene: TRBJ2-3
abundance: medium-sized
v_gene: TRBV20-1
d_gene: -
CDR3nt: TGCAGTGCTAGATCTATAATAAGCACAGATACGCAGTATTTT
CDR3aa: CSARSIISTDTQYF

len: 13
j_gene: TRBJ2-5
abundance: many
v_gene: TRBV19
d_gene: -
CDR3nt: TGTGCCAGTAGTATAGACCAGGGGGAGACCCAGTACTTC
CDR3aa: CASSIDQGETQYF

len: 17
j_gene: TRBJ2-2
abundance: -
v_gene: TRBV3-1
d_gene: -
CDR3nt: TGTGCCAGCAGCCAAGAAGCCGACAGGGCAGTTGGCGGGGAGCTGTTGTTT
CDR3aa: CASSQEADRAVGGELLF

len: 16
j_gene: TRBJ2-5
abundance: many
v_gene: TRBV19
d_gene: -
CDR3nt: TGTGCCAGTAGTCTTGGCTCGGCTACCTTCCAAGAGACCCAGTACTTC
CDR3aa: CASSLGSATFQETQYF

len: 12
j_gene: TRBJ2-7
abundance: many
v_gene: TRBV29-1
d_gene: -
CDR3nt: TGCAGCGTTGCGGGGACATCCTACGAGCAGTACTTC
CDR3aa: CSVAGTSYEQYF

len: 14
j_gene: TRBJ2-7
abundance: many
v_gene: TRBV7-2
d_gene: -
CDR3nt: TGTGCCAGCAGCTTAGGGGGGCGGGAGTACGAGCAGTACTTC
CDR3aa: CASSLGGREYEQYF

len: 15
j_gene: TRBJ1-6
abundance: once
v_gene: TRBV6-2/TRBV6-3
d_gene: TRBD1
CDR3nt: TGTGCAAGCAGTCGACAGGGAAGCGATAAATCAACCCTCCACTTT
CDR3aa: CASSRQGSDKSTLHF

len: 14
j_gene: TRBJ2-5
abundance: -
v_gene: TRBV6-2/TRBV6-3
d_gene: -
CDR3nt: TGTGCCAGCAGAGGACAGAGTATTCAAGAGACCCAGTACTTC
CDR3aa: CASRGQSIQETQYF

len: 13
j_gene: TRBJ2-7
abundance: many
v_gene: TRBV24-1
d_gene: TRBD2
CDR3nt: TGTGCCACCAGTGATTCGGGACTAGGCGAGCAGTACTTC
CDR3aa: CATSDSGLGEQYF

len: 16
j_gene: TRBJ2-1
abundance: -
v_gene: TRBV6-2/TRBV6-3
d_gene: TRBD2
CDR3nt: TGTGCCAGCAGTCGCGGACTAGCGACAATCCACAATGAGTTGTTCTTC
CDR3aa: CASSRGLATIHNELFF

len: 16
j_gene: TRBJ2-5
abundance: many
v_gene: TRBV5-1
d_gene: -
CDR3nt: TGCGCCAGCAGCTTGTCCGGGACCCACACACAAGAGACCCAGTACTTC
CDR3aa: CASSLSGTHTQETQYF

len: 16
j_gene: TRBJ1-6
abundance: -
v_gene: TRBV6-2/TRBV6-3
d_gene: -
CDR3nt: TGTGCCAATATTACGGGAGCGGGACGGATTAGTTCACCCCTCCACTTT
CDR3aa: CANITGAGRISSPLHF

len: 13
j_gene: TRBJ2-1
abundance: many
v_gene: TRBV18
d_gene: -
CDR3nt: TGTGCCAGCTCACCCCAGGCCGGCAATGAGCAGTTCTTC
CDR3aa: CASSPQAGNEQFF

len: 14
j_gene: TRBJ1-1
abundance: many
v_gene: TRBV5-1
d_gene: -
CDR3nt: TGCGCCAGCAGCTTGGTACAGGGAGCGGCTGAAGCTTTCTTT
CDR3aa: CASSLVQGAAEAFF

len: 14
j_gene: TRBJ1-1
abundance: many
v_gene: TRBV6-2/TRBV6-3
d_gene: -
CDR3nt: TGTGCCAGCAGTGAAACAGGGCCCTATGGTGAAGCTTTCTTT
CDR3aa: CASSETGPYGEAFF

len: 14
j_gene: TRBJ2-3
abundance: many
v_gene: TRBV13
d_gene: TRBD1
CDR3nt: TGTGCCAGCAGCAGCGGACAGGGGGTGGATACGCGGTATTTT
CDR3aa: CASSSGQGVDTRYF

len: 14
j_gene: TRBJ2-2
abundance: many
v_gene: TRBV5-1
d_gene: -
CDR3nt: TGCGCCAGCAGCTTGTCCGGCAGCACCGGGGAGCTGTTTTTT
CDR3aa: CASSLSGSTGELFF

len: 14
j_gene: TRBJ2-7
abundance: many
v_gene: TRBV11-2
d_gene: TRBD1
CDR3nt: TGTGCCAGCAGCTTGGGGACAGGGTCCTACGAGCAGTACTTC
CDR3aa: CASSLGTGSYEQYF

len: 14
j_gene: TRBJ2-1
abundance: -
v_gene: TRBV6-2/TRBV6-3
d_gene: -
CDR3nt: TGTGCCATCAGACCTATAGTCGGCTACAATGAGCAGTTCTTC
CDR3aa: CAIRPIVGYNEQFF

len: 19
j_gene: TRBJ2-2
abundance: -
v_gene: TRBV6-1
d_gene: -
CDR3nt: TGTGCCAGCAGTCGATACCCCCCTGGGCTAGCTGGGAACACCGGGGAGCTGTTTTTT
CDR3aa: CASSRYPPGLAGNTGELFF

len: 19
j_gene: TRBJ1-3
abundance: -
v_gene: TRBV6-2/TRBV6-3
d_gene: -
CDR3nt: TGCGCCAGCAGTTACTTCGAGGTCGCTACGGGGGGCTGTGGAAACACCATATATTTT
CDR3aa: CASSYFEVATGGCGNTIYF

len: 15
j_gene: TRBJ2-1
abundance: -
v_gene: TRBV2
d_gene: -
CDR3nt: TGTGCCAGCAGGGAGTCTGTCGCAGGGCACAATGAGCAGTTCTTC
CDR3aa: CASRESVAGHNEQFF

len: 16
j_gene: TRBJ2-3
abundance: once
v_gene: TRBV28
d_gene: -
CDR3nt: TGTGCCAGCAGTTTCGCTCGGCAGGGCACCGGAGATACGCAGTATTTT
CDR3aa: CASSFARQGTGDTQYF

len: 14
j_gene: TRBJ1-5
abundance: -
v_gene: TRBV20-1
d_gene: TRBD1
CDR3nt: TGCAGTGCTAGGGCGGGACAGGGCCATCAGCCCCAGCATTTT
CDR3aa: CSARAGQGHQPQHF

len: 13
j_gene: TRBJ1-2
abundance: many
v_gene: TRBV19
d_gene: -
CDR3nt: TGTGCCAGTAGATCCGGGCCCGCTGGAGGCTACACCTTC
CDR3aa: CASRSGPAGGYTF

len: 16
j_gene: TRBJ2-1
abundance: medium-sized
v_gene: TRBV9
d_gene: -
CDR3nt: TGTGCCAGCAGCACTCGGACCTCAAAGGTGGCAAATGAGCAGTTCTTC
CDR3aa: CASSTRTSKVANEQFF

len: 15
j_gene: TRBJ2-5
abundance: many
v_gene: TRBV7-8
d_gene: TRBD1
CDR3nt: TGTGCCAGCAGCTTGGACAGGGGGCAGTTGGGGACCCAGTACTTC
CDR3aa: CASSLDRGQLGTQYF

len: 13
j_gene: TRBJ1-1
abundance: many
v_gene: TRBV6-1
d_gene: -
CDR3nt: TGTGCCAGCCGATCATTCGTTGGCACTGAAGCTTTCTTT
CDR3aa: CASRSFVGTEAFF

len: 16
j_gene: TRBJ2-1
abundance: -
v_gene: TRBV20-1
d_gene: TRBD2
CDR3nt: TGCAGTGCCACCTCGCGGGGGTCCGTCTCCTACAATGAGCAGTTCTTC
CDR3aa: CSATSRGSVSYNEQFF

len: 16
j_gene: TRBJ2-3
abundance: -
v_gene: TRBV7-2
d_gene: TRBD2
CDR3nt: TGTGCCAGCAGCCCCTCTCTAGCGGGGGGCACAGATATACAGTATTTT
CDR3aa: CASSPSLAGGTDIQYF

len: 18
j_gene: TRBJ1-1
abundance: many
v_gene: TRBV14
d_gene: -
CDR3nt: TGTGCCAGCAGCCCCTTTCTTACTTGGGGGGGCGAGTACACTGAAGCTTTCTTT
CDR3aa: CASSPFLTWGGEYTEAFF

len: 15
j_gene: TRBJ1-6
abundance: -
v_gene: TRBV3-1
d_gene: -
CDR3nt: TGTGCCAGCAGCCTGGTGGCAGGGGATAACTCACCCCTCCACTTT
CDR3aa: CASSLVAGDNSPLHF

len: 15
j_gene: TRBJ2-1
abundance: many
v_gene: TRBV6-2/TRBV6-3
d_gene: -
CDR3nt: TGTGCCAGCAGTTACTCTCCCCTAGCTTTCAATGAGCAGTTCTTC
CDR3aa: CASSYSPLAFNEQFF

len: 15
j_gene: TRBJ1-5
abundance: many
v_gene: TRBV6-1
d_gene: -
CDR3nt: TGTGCCAGCAGTGATAGAGGGCTCCTCAATCAGCCCCAGCATTTT
CDR3aa: CASSDRGLLNQPQHF

len: 16
j_gene: TRBJ2-7
abundance: many
v_gene: TRBV2
d_gene: -
CDR3nt: TGTGCCAGCAGTGAAACGGCGACTACCCCCTTCTACGAGCAGTACTTC
CDR3aa: CASSETATTPFYEQYF

len: 16
j_gene: TRBJ2-7
abundance: -
v_gene: TRBV6-1
d_gene: TRBD2
CDR3nt: TGTGCCAGCACCTTCCTAGCGGGAGGTTCTGCCTACGAGCAGTACTTC
CDR3aa: CASTFLAGGSAYEQYF

len: 17
j_gene: TRBJ1-1
abundance: -
v_gene: TRBV6-5
d_gene: -
CDR3nt: TGTGCCAGCAGTTACCTCAGTGGGCGTCGCGCGGGTACTGAAGCTTTCTTT
CDR3aa: CASSYLSGRRAGTEAFF

len: 17
j_gene: TRBJ1-6
abundance: many
v_gene: TRBV5-4
d_gene: -
CDR3nt: TGTGCCAGCAAGGGTGGGGGGCCCTTCTCCTATAATTCACCCCTCCACTTT
CDR3aa: CASKGGGPFSYNSPLHF